The 9 T cell receptor beta chains in this list originate from one sample, sequenced in a study of blood T cell repertoires in COVID-19. Profiling relied on immunoSEQ multiplex PCR, and the TCRdb table lists in-frame clones only, not all of them. The table includes 200,000 to 250,000 clones, 70% to 85% detected once. Sequencing was done on a sample of PBMCs or T cells enriched from blood (not recorded which). Receptors originate from a woman in her fifties or sixties who had recovered from COVID-19.

The chain recombines TRBV6-5 with TRBJ2-7, with 12 bases matching TRBD2. Trimming took 8 bases from V and 4 from J; bases not matched to a gene: 9. The germline gives CDR1 MNHEY, CDR2 SVGAGI. The CDR3 is 15 amino acids. The CDR3 spells CASPYRTSGTYEQYF. For the CDR3, the DNA is TGTGCCAGCCCGTATCGGACTAGCGGGACTTACGAGCAGTACTTC.

The chain uses TRBV3-1 (or the pseudogene TRBV3-2) and TRBJ1-2; D is ambiguous. Germline values: CDR1 LGHDT, CDR2 YNNKEL (reference sequence). The CDR3 spans 11 residues. V was pared by 5 bases and J by 7 bases, with 8 bases between. CDR3 in amino acids: CASSILGGYTF. The CDR3 bases are TGTGCCAGCAGCATCCTCGGTGGCTACACCTTC.

Written as DNA, the CDR3 is TGTGCCAGTAGTCCGGGACTAGGACCCTACGAGCAGTACTTC. It encodes CASSPGLGPYEQYF. The V call is TRBV19, the J call TRBJ2-7; 8 positions match TRBD2. The CDR3 is 14 residues long. Germline V gene sequence: CDR1 LNHDA, CDR2 SQIVND (reference sequence). Unmatched junction bases numbered 5, after V lost 5 bases and J lost 2 bases.

This chain joins TRBV4-1 and TRBJ1-6; D is uncertain. Germline V gene sequence: CDR1 MGHRA, CDR2 YSYEKL. The CDR3 is 14 amino acids. Deletions cut 0 bases from V and 8 bases from J, with 8 bases between. The CDR3 coding sequence is TGCGCCAGCAGCCAAGATCTCGGGGATTCACCCCTCCACTTT. Its translation: CASSQDLGDSPLHF.

The chain is built from TRBV9 and TRBJ1-2; D perhaps matches TRBD1 (5 bases). CDR1 and CDR2 from the germline V gene are SGDLS and YYNGEE. Trimming shortened V by 2 bases and J by 4 bases, and 9 bases separated the two germline ends. The CDR3 loop spans 13 amino acids. CDR3 amino acids: CASSVGTPYGYTF. The CDR3 DNA follows: TGTGCCAGCAGCGTCGGGACTCCCTATGGCTACACCTTC. Full variable domain (missing parts from reference TRBV9 and TRBJ1-2): DSGVTQTPKHLITATGQRVTLRCSPRSGDLSVYWYQQSLDQGLQFLIQYYNGEERAKGNILERFSAQQFPDLHSELNLSSLELGDSALYFCASSVGTPYGYTFGSGTRLTVV.

The chain recombines TRBV5-1 with TRBJ1-4, with D perhaps matching TRBD1 (6 bases). Germline loops: CDR1 SGHRS, CDR2 YFSETQ. The CDR3 totals 16 residues. V was trimmed by 0 bases and J by 4 bases, leaving 13 bases between them. CDR3 coding DNA: TGCGCCAGCAGCTTGGAGGTGCAGGGGAATAATGAAAAACTGTTTTTT. Amino acids: CASSLEVQGNNEKLFF.

This chain connects TRBV23-1 to TRBJ1-1, with D tentatively TRBD1 (5 bases). TRBV23-1 falls under the ORF class, with uncertain function. This CDR3 spans 18 amino acids. Trimming took off 5 bases at V and 1 base at J, with 23 bases between the two ends. In DNA, the CDR3 is TGCGCCAGCAGTGGTACAGGTTCGGTCATCGACGGGAACACTGAAGCTTTCTTT. Encoded protein: CASSGTGSVIDGNTEAFF.

The chain recombines TRBV11-3 with TRBJ1-4; the match to TRBD1 covers 9 bases. The CDR3 runs to 18 residues. Trimming cost V 5 bases and J 8 bases; bases outside gene matches: 18. The V gene's germline CDR1 is SGHNT and CDR2 YENEEA. CDR3 in amino acids: CASSQRGVTGQGYEKLFF. CDR3 in DNA: TGTGCCAGCAGCCAGAGGGGGGTAACGGGACAGGGATACGAAAAACTGTTTTTT. The full variable domain, its missing parts supplied by reference TRBV11-3 and TRBJ1-4, is EAGVVQSPRYKIIEKKQPVAFWCNPISGHNTLYWYLQNLGQGPELLIRYENEEAVDDSQLPKDRFSAERLKGVDSTLKIQPAELGDSAVYLCASSQRGVTGQGYEKLFFGSGTQLSVL.

The rearrangement links TRBV2 to TRBJ2-2; D perhaps matches TRBD1 (6 bases). The CDR3 loop spans 14 amino acids. Germline values: CDR1 SNHLY, CDR2 FYNNEI. The CDR3 here is CGTPRTANTGELFF. Written as DNA, the CDR3 is TGTGGGACCCCCAGGACAGCAAACACCGGGGAGCTGTTTTTT.